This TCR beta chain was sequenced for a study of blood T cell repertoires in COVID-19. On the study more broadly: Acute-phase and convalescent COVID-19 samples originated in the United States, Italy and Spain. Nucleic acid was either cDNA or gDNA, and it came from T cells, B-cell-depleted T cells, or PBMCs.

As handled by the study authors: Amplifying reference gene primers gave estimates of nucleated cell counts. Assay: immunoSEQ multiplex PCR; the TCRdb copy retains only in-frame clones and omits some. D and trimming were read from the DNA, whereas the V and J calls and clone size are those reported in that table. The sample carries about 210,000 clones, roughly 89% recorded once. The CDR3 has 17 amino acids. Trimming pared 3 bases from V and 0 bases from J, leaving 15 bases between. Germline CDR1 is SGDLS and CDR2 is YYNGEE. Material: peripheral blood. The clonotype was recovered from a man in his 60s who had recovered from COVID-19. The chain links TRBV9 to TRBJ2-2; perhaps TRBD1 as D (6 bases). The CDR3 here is CASSASATGSNTGELFF. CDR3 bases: TGTGCCAGCAGCGCGTCCGCAACAGGGTCGAACACCGGGGAGCTGTTTTTT.